The 5 T cell receptor beta chains given below trace back to one sample, sequenced in a study of T-cell memory formation after mild COVID-19. MiXCR, applied by TCRdb to the 5' RACE reads, yields one record per CDR3 protein. The sample includes about 300,000 distinct CDR3 sequences, around 19% seen only once; the top ten take around 20%. The sequenced material came from PBMCs or a T cell subset sorted from them (not recorded which). All receptors come from a man between 18 and 35 years old who had mild COVID-19 (a few samples of this study predate the infection). Cell type and time point are not known.

The chain couples TRBV20-1 to TRBJ2-7; D is unresolved. Trimming left V 0 bases short and J 3 bases short, with 12 bases between. The germline V gene encodes CDR1 DFQATT and CDR2 SNEGSKA (reference sequence). This CDR3 region has 14 residues. The CDR3 protein is CSARDLSTNYEQYF. The CDR3 DNA reads TGCAGTGCTAGAGATCTAAGCACGAACTACGAGCAGTACTTC.

CDR3 in DNA: TGTGCCAGCAGTCCGGCGCGGGGGGGATCGGGAGATACGCAGTATTTT. Its translation is CASSPARGGSGDTQYF. The chain recombines TRBV7-2 with TRBJ2-3; TRBD2 aligns across 9 bases. Unmatched junction bases numbered 12, after V lost 6 bases and J lost 5 bases. CDR3 length: 16 amino acids. Looked up from germline, CDR1 is SGHTA and CDR2 is FQGNSA.

This clonotype was seen a handful of times. The chain combines TRBV7-9 with TRBJ2-5; D may correspond to TRBD1 or TRBD2 (6 bases each). The V gene's germline CDR1 is SEHNR and CDR2 FQNEAQ (reference sequence). V dropped 4 bases and J dropped 14 bases, with 14 bases sitting between them. The CDR3 sequence is 11 residues long. The CDR3 region is CASSYRDLRYF. The DNA for the CDR3 is TGTGCCAGCAGCTACAGGGACTTGAGATACTTC.

This chain joins TRBV5-1 and TRBJ2-1, with D possibly being TRBD1 (6 bases). V lost 3 bases, J lost 2 bases, and 15 bases lay in between. This CDR3 is 16 amino acids long. Germline assignment: CDR1 SGHRS and CDR2 YFSETQ. DNA of the CDR3: TGCGCCAGCAGCTCGTTAGGGGGAGTCACCTACAATGAGCAGTTCTTC. Protein product: CASSSLGGVTYNEQFF. Full variable domain (outside the CDR3, taken from reference TRBV5-1 and TRBJ2-1): KAGVTQTPRYLIKTRGQQVTLSCSPISGHRSVSWYQQTPGQGLQFLFEYFSETQRNKGNFPGRFSGRQFSNSRSEMNVSTLELGDSALYLCASSSLGGVTYNEQFFGPGTRLTVL.

The rearrangement links TRBV7-9 to TRBJ1-5, with D tentatively TRBD1 (6 bases). The germline gives CDR1 SEHNR, CDR2 FQNEAQ (reference sequence). Trimming removed 5 bases from V and 3 bases from J, with 14 bases in between. The CDR3 is made up of 15 amino acids. The CDR3 loop reads CASSRGGDNNQPQHF. In nucleotides, the CDR3 is TGTGCCAGCAGCAGAGGGGGGGACAACAATCAGCCCCAGCATTTT.